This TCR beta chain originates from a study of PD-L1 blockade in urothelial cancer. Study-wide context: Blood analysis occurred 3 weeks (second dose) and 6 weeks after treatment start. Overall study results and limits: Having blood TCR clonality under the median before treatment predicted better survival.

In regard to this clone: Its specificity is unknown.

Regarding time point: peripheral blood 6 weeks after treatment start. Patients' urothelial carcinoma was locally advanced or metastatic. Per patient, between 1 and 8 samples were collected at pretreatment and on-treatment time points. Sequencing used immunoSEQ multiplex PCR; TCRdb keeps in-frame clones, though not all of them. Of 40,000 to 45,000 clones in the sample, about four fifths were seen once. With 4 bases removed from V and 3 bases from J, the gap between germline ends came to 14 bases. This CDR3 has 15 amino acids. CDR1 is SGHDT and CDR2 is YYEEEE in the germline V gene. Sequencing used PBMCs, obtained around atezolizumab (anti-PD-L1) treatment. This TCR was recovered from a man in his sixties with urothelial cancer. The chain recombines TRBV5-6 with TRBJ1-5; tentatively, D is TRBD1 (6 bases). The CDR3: CASSRLTGPNQPQHF. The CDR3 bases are TGTGCCAGCAGCCGCCTGACAGGCCCCAATCAGCCCCAGCATTTT. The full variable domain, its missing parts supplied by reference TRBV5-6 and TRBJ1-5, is DAGVTQSPTHLIKTRGQQVTLRCSPKSGHDTVSWYQQALGQGPQFIFQYYEEEERQRGNFPDRFSGHQFPNYSSELNVNALLLGDSALYLCASSRLTGPNQPQHFGDGTRLSIL.